The 5 T cell receptor beta chains below come from one sample, sequenced in a study of tumor-infiltrating lymphocytes in primary liver carcinoma. With 500 ng total RNA as template and a constant-region primer, TCR beta cDNA was made. Investigators got TCR beta libraries out of three nested multiplex PCR rounds, done with slightly modified ARM-PCR. With TRBV1-TRBV30 forward primers and a C-beta reverse primer, the first two PCR rounds were run for around 11 cycles each. TCRdb ran MiXCR on the multiplex PCR reads and lists one entry per CDR3 protein. The table includes 84,000 or so distinct CDR3 sequences, roughly 72% detected once. Co-extraction of both nucleic acids (RNA and DNA) used roughly 18-34 mg of unsorted bulk tissue. The sequencing sample was made of liver tumor tissue from sampling region 1. Subset meaning: tumor region T1, superior pole. These receptors all stem from a middle-aged man with primary liver carcinoma and hepatitis B virus infection.

Worth noting for this clonotype: The conserved closing phenylalanine or tryptophan is absent in this CDR3, likely reflecting a read error. The DNA is omitted, as the CDR3 cannot be located on it reliably, and the CDR3 follows TCRdb's listing. This chain connects TRBV11-2 to TRBJ1-2. The CDR3 numbers 12 amino acids, ends counted. Germline V gives CDR1 SGHAT, CDR2 FQNNGV. CDR3 region: CASSTASYCYIS.

This clonotype has at least ten counts. The rearrangement links TRBV29-1 to TRBJ2-2, with D tentatively TRBD1 (6 bases). Per germline, CDR1 SQVTM and CDR2 ANQGSEA. V lost 8 bases to trimming and J lost 6 bases, with 13 bases between them. The CDR3 consists of 12 residues. The CDR3 spells CSFYREPGELFF. The CDR3 DNA follows: TGCAGCTTTTACAGGGAACCCGGGGAGCTGTTTTTT.

The chain recombines TRBV12-3 or TRBV12-4 with TRBJ1-1, with a tentative D call TRBD1 (6 bases). The CDR3 sequence is 14 residues long. V was shortened by 5 bases and J by 9 bases, with 19 bases between the two germline ends. The CDR3: CASSLQGHDAQAFF. For the CDR3, the DNA is TGTGCCAGCAGTCTACAGGGTCACGACGCTCAAGCTTTCTTT.

This clonotype was counted many times. This chain links TRBV12-3 or TRBV12-4 with TRBJ2-7; TRBD1 matches 10 bases. The junction had 8 bases not matched to a gene; V was cut back by 3 bases and J by 6 bases. This CDR3 contains 15 residues. The CDR3 DNA is TGTGCCAGCAGTTTTGGCGGGACAGGGGTACGCGAGCAGTACTTC. Translating it yields CASSFGGTGVREQYF.

Of note for this clonotype: Sequence at one end of the junction differs from germline and may be a read error. This chain connects TRBV6-6 to TRBJ1-1; D is uncertain. The germline CDR1 and CDR2 sequences are MNHNY and SVGAGI (reference sequence). There are 14 residues in the CDR3. CDR3 sequence: CASTYTIATTEAFF. CDR3 bases: TGTGCCAGCACTTACACGATTGCGACCACTGAAGCTTTCTTT.